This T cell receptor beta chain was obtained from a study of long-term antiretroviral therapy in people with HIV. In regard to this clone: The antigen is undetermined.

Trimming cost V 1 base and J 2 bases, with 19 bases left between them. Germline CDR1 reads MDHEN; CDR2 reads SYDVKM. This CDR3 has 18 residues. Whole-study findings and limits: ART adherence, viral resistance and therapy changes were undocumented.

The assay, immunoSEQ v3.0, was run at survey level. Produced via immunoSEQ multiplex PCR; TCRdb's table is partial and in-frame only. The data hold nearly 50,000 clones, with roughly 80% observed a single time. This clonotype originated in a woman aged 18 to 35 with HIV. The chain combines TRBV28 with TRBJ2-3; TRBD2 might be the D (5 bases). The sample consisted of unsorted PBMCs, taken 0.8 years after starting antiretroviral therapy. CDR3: CASSLYRLARADTDTQYF. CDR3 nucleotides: TGTGCCAGCAGTTTATATCGGTTGGCGCGAGCGGACACAGATACGCAGTATTTT.